The 25 T cell receptor beta chains below all came from one sample that was sequenced in a study of CD8 T cells in ankylosing spondylitis. MiXCR, run by TCRdb on the 5' RACE reads, gives a single entry per CDR3 protein. This table has 120,000 to 150,000 distinct CDR3 sequences, 7% to 10% appearing once. Sequencing input: synovial fluid, either unsorted or a sorted T cell fraction (not recorded which). The receptors were gathered from a male donor with ankylosing spondylitis.

There are many counts of this clonotype. The rearrangement joins TRBV7-2 to TRBJ2-1; D possibly matches TRBD1 or TRBD2 (5 bases each). Germline CDR1 SGHTA, CDR2 FQGNSA. With 1 base removed from V and 3 bases from J, the gap between germline ends came to 13 bases. This CDR3 spans 16 amino acids. The CDR3, as DNA: TGTGCCAGCAGCTTAGTGGCCGGGACGGACTACAATGAGCAGTTCTTC. As protein: CASSLVAGTDYNEQFF. The entire variable domain, with the rest obtained from reference TRBV7-2 and TRBJ2-1, is as follows: GAGVSQSPSNKVTEKGKDVELRCDPISGHTALYWYRQSLGQGLEFLIYFQGNSAPDKSGLPSDRFSAERTGGSVSTLTIQRTQQEDSAVYLCASSLVAGTDYNEQFFGPGTRLTVL.

Ten or more counts support this clonotype. V usage is TRBV27 and J usage is TRBJ2-3, with 7 positions matching TRBD1. This CDR3 is 15 amino acids long. The V segment lost 2 bases and the J segment 3 bases; nucleotides outside the gene matches: 5. CDR1 and CDR2 from the germline V gene are MNHEY and SMNVEV (reference sequence). The CDR3 loop is CASSLKGATTDTQYF. The CDR3 DNA is TGTGCCAGCAGTTTAAAGGGGGCAACGACAGATACGCAGTATTTT.

The chain is built from TRBV5-1 and TRBJ2-5; no firm D call. Germline assignment: CDR1 SGHRS and CDR2 YFSETQ. This CDR3 has 13 amino acids. The V end was cut by 6 bases, the J end by 3 bases, with 12 bases between. CDR3 sequence reads: CASTNHGEETQYF. DNA of the CDR3: TGCGCCAGCACCAATCATGGGGAAGAGACCCAGTACTTC.

The chain carries TRBV24-1 and TRBJ1-2; D uncertain. Germline CDR1 and CDR2: KGHDR and SFDVKD. Trimming shortened V by 7 bases and J by 6 bases, and 14 bases separated the two germline ends. This CDR3 contains 13 residues. The CDR3: CATRASGRDGYTF. The CDR3 DNA sequence: TGTGCCACCAGGGCCTCTGGGAGGGATGGCTACACCTTC.

Ten or more counts support this clonotype. CDR3 sequence: CAISETSAGGPGEQYF. The CDR3 DNA is TGTGCCATCAGTGAGACTTCAGCGGGAGGGCCAGGCGAGCAGTACTTC. This chain uses TRBV10-3 with TRBJ2-7; 10 bases fit TRBD2. Germline V lookup: CDR1 ENHRY, CDR2 SYGVKD. V dropped 2 bases and J dropped 6; count of bases not matched to a gene: 10. The CDR3 has 16 residues.

The table lists this clonotype with many counts. The V gene is TRBV29-1, the J gene TRBJ1-1, with a weak D call TRBD1 (5 bases). Trimming pared 5 bases from V and 1 base from J, leaving 8 bases between. The CDR3 extends over 12 amino acids. CDR1 SQVTM and CDR2 ANQGSEA come from the germline V gene. Written as DNA, the CDR3 is TGCAGCGTTACCGGGGCGAACACTGAAGCTTTCTTT. It yields the protein CSVTGANTEAFF.

This clonotype has ten or more counts. This rearrangement joins TRBV20-1 to TRBJ2-1; D is uncertain. The CDR3 consists of 13 residues. V dropped 3 bases and J dropped 0 bases, with 6 bases sitting between them. Germline assignment: CDR1 DFQATT and CDR2 SNEGSKA (reference sequence). CDR3 amino acids: CSASPSSYNEQFF. CDR3 DNA: TGCAGTGCTAGCCCGAGCTCCTACAATGAGCAGTTCTTC.

There are many counts of this clonotype. V and J are TRBV15 and TRBJ1-2; tentative D call: TRBD1 (5 bases). V lost 0 bases to trimming and J lost 4 bases, with 15 bases between them. The CDR3 has 16 residues. Germline CDR1 reads LNHNV; CDR2 reads YYDKDF (reference sequence). The CDR3 here is CATSRDSGAGSYGYTF. The CDR3 region has the DNA TGTGCCACCAGCAGAGACTCCGGGGCCGGGTCCTATGGCTACACCTTC.

The chain employs TRBV5-1 and TRBJ1-1; D remains ambiguous. The germline V gene has CDR1 SGHRS and CDR2 YFSETQ. This CDR3 region has 14 residues. The V and J ends lost 7 bases and 0 bases respectively, with 13 bases between them. This chain's CDR3 is CASCSQDMNTEAFF. The CDR3 nucleotides are TGCGCCAGCTGCTCTCAGGATATGAACACTGAAGCTTTCTTT.

This clonotype has at least ten counts. This chain connects TRBV12-3 or TRBV12-4 to TRBJ2-2; D gene unclear. The CDR3 runs to 14 residues. V lost 5 bases, J lost 3 bases, and 10 bases lay in between. The CDR3 region is CASSPRWDTGELFF. As DNA, the CDR3 is TGTGCCAGCAGTCCACGATGGGACACCGGGGAGCTGTTTTTT.

This clonotype was found a few times. The V gene is TRBV9, the J gene TRBJ2-5; TRBD1 matches at 7 bases. Trimming at V came to 3 bases and at J to 5 bases, leaving 10 bases not matched to a gene. The CDR3 runs 15 residues. Germline CDR1 is SGDLS and CDR2 is YYNGEE. CDR3 protein: CASSGEGAGEETQYF. DNA for the CDR3: TGTGCCAGCAGCGGTGAGGGGGCAGGGGAGGAGACCCAGTACTTC. The whole variable domain, filled in from reference TRBV9 and TRBJ2-5, reads DSGVTQTPKHLITATGQRVTLRCSPRSGDLSVYWYQQSLDQGLQFLIQYYNGEERAKGNILERFSAQQFPDLHSELNLSSLELGDSALYFCASSGEGAGEETQYFGPGTRLLVL.

This clonotype was seen repeatedly, ten times or more. The chain is built from TRBV7-2 and TRBJ2-7; maybe TRBD1 (6 bases). The CDR3 runs 12 residues. From germline, CDR1 is SGHTA and CDR2 FQGNSA. The V and J ends lost 3 bases and 8 bases respectively, with 11 bases between them. The CDR3 loop reads CASSFDQGQQYF. DNA for the CDR3: TGTGCCAGCAGCTTTGATCAGGGGCAGCAGTACTTC.

This chain uses TRBV6-5 with TRBJ2-1; 9 bases are a match to TRBD1. The germline gives CDR1 MNHEY, CDR2 SVGAGI. This CDR3 contains 24 residues. The V segment lost 0 bases and the J segment 8 bases; nucleotides outside the gene matches: 32. Written as DNA, the CDR3 is TGTGCCAGCAGTTACTCCAATCCGGGACAGGGAGTAGGTGGGACAACGAGTAGGGGGGATGAGCAGTTCTTC. This encodes CASSYSNPGQGVGGTTSRGDEQFF.

There are a few counts of this clonotype. This chain joins TRBV6-1 and TRBJ2-7; 9 nucleotides agree with TRBD1. From germline, CDR1 is MNHNS and CDR2 SASEGT. The CDR3 consists of 14 residues. The J segment lost 5 bases and the V segment lost 7 bases, leaving 9 bases of the junction unmatched. CDR3 coding DNA: TGTGCCAGCAAAACAGGGGGCGACTTGGACGAGCAGTACTTC. Residues: CASKTGGDLDEQYF.

This clonotype was seen more than once but under ten times. The chain uses TRBV6-5 and TRBJ1-1; 9 bases are a match to TRBD1. The trim removed 2 bases at V and 7 bases at J, leaving 8 bases unmatched. This CDR3 has 15 amino acids. CDR1 MNHEY and CDR2 SVGAGI come from the germline V gene. Here the CDR3 DNA reads TGTGCCAGCAGTTACCCCGACAGGGGGGCCGGTGAAGCTTTCTTT. Translating it yields CASSYPDRGAGEAFF.

This clonotype was recorded at least ten times. The J gene is TRBJ2-3, the V gene TRBV20-1, with TRBD2 matching over 12 bases. J gave up 0 bases and V 4 bases, and 2 bases lay outside the gene matches. Germline V lookup: CDR1 DFQATT, CDR2 SNEGSKA (reference sequence). This CDR3 contains 15 residues. The CDR3 is CSAKGLAGSTDTQYF. The CDR3 region has the DNA TGCAGTGCTAAGGGACTAGCGGGTAGCACAGATACGCAGTATTTT.

This clonotype was counted at least ten times. The chain uses TRBV6-6 and TRBJ2-7; maybe TRBD1 (6 bases). The CDR3 loop spans 13 amino acids. Trimming took off 3 bases at V and 2 bases at J, with 8 bases between the two ends. Germline assignment: CDR1 MNHNY and CDR2 SVGAGI (reference sequence). Here the CDR3 DNA reads TGTGCCAGCAGTTATGGGGGCACCTACGAGCAGTACTTC. Amino acid sequence: CASSYGGTYEQYF.

Many counts were recorded for this clonotype. The chain uses TRBV7-6 and TRBJ1-2; D gene ambiguous. V lost 3 bases to trimming and J lost 8 bases, with 16 bases between them. Germline CDR1 reads SGHVS; CDR2 reads FNYEAQ. CDR3 length equals 14 residues. CDR3 bases: TGTGCCAGCAGCTTGGGCCCTCTAAAAGGGGGCTACACCTTC. Protein sequence: CASSLGPLKGGYTF.

This clonotype was detected ten times or more. This chain links TRBV7-6 with TRBJ2-7; D may be TRBD1 (5 bases). CDR1 is SGHVS, CDR2 FNYEAQ, per germline. The CDR3 contains 13 residues. V gave up 3 bases and J gave up 5 bases, with 11 bases separating them. CDR3 sequence reads: CASSLGRENEQYF. Written as DNA, the CDR3 is TGTGCCAGCAGCTTGGGCAGGGAAAACGAGCAGTACTTC.

The rearrangement joins TRBV18 to TRBJ1-4; D call uncertain. The length of the CDR3 is 17 residues. CDR1 KGHSH and CDR2 LQKENI come from the germline V gene. The V and J ends lost 3 bases and 0 bases respectively, with 14 bases between them. CDR3 DNA sequence: TGTGCCAGCTCACCGTACGACATTGGTACAACTAATGAAAAACTGTTTTTT. Amino acids: CASSPYDIGTTNEKLFF.

This clonotype was detected many times. The chain couples TRBV29-1 to TRBJ2-3; D is unclear. Trimming shortened V by 2 bases and J by 2 bases, and 5 bases separated the two germline ends. CDR1 is SQVTM, CDR2 ANQGSEA, per germline. This CDR3 comprises 12 residues. CDR3 in DNA: TGCAGCGTTGAAAAAGACACAGATACGCAGTATTTT. Amino acid sequence: CSVEKDTDTQYF.

The chain joins TRBV7-9 to TRBJ2-7; the match to TRBD2 covers 10 bases. V was pared by 4 bases and J by 0 bases, with 9 bases of the junction left unmatched. CDR1 and CDR2 (germline): SEHNR, FQNEAQ (reference sequence). The CDR3 is 17 amino acids. The CDR3 nucleotides read TGTGCCAGCAGCTCGCGAAATAGCGGGAGGATCTCCTACGAGCAGTACTTC. Protein product: CASSSRNSGRISYEQYF.

This clonotype was counted ten times or more. J is TRBJ2-5 and V is TRBV18; weak D call: TRBD1 (6 bases). V lost 3 bases and J lost 9, with 14 bases in between. This CDR3 comprises 13 residues. Germline V CDR1 and CDR2: KGHSH, LQKENI. CDR3 sequence: CASSPRDTGAQYF. The CDR3 region has the DNA TGTGCCAGCTCACCCCGGGACACTGGGGCCCAGTACTTC.

This clonotype was picked up many times. The rearrangement joins TRBV4-2 to TRBJ2-4; D perhaps matches TRBD1 (6 bases). There are 16 residues in the CDR3. The germline V gene has CDR1 LGHNA and CDR2 YNFKEQ. V was pared by 1 base and J by 0 bases, with 10 bases between. The CDR3 bases are TGTGCCAGCAGCCAAGGGACAGTTCTAGCCAAAAACATTCAGTACTTC. Protein product: CASSQGTVLAKNIQYF.

This clonotype has at least ten counts. This chain joins TRBV27 and TRBJ1-1, with D perhaps TRBD1 (6 bases). Trimming took off 6 bases at V and 0 bases at J, with 17 bases between the two ends. The CDR3 consists of 16 residues. Germline CDR1 reads MNHEY; CDR2 reads SMNVEV (reference sequence). CDR3 sequence (DNA): TGTGCCAGCAGCTCTTGGGGACACGGGATGAACACTGAAGCTTTCTTT. Amino acids: CASSSWGHGMNTEAFF.